Below, 17 T cell receptor beta chains from the same sample are listed, as sequenced in a study of T-cell memory formation after mild COVID-19. TCRdb analysed the 5' RACE reads with MiXCR anew, one entry per CDR3 protein. Of roughly 400,000 distinct CDR3 sequences in the sample, approximately 25% were seen once. Sample: PBMCs or a T cell subset sorted from them (not recorded which). These receptors were taken from an adult woman who had mild COVID-19 (a few samples of this study predate the infection). Cell type and time point are not known.

In this sample, this clonotype turned up a few times. V is TRBV13 and J is TRBJ2-2; weak D call: TRBD2 (6 bases). CDR3 size: 13 residues. The ends were cut back, 5 bases at V and 6 bases at J, with 10 bases in the middle. CDR1 and CDR2 (germline): PRHDT, FYEKMQ (reference sequence). CDR3 DNA: TGTGCCAGCAGCATTCTAGCGCCCGGGGAGCTGTTTTTT. Protein sequence: CASSILAPGELFF.

The V gene is TRBV24-1, the J gene TRBJ2-7; either TRBD1 or TRBD2 may fit D (5 bases each). With 7 bases removed from V and 4 bases from J, the gap between germline ends came to 10 bases. The CDR3 length is 12 residues. Looked up from germline, CDR1 is KGHDR and CDR2 is SFDVKD. The CDR3 bases are TGTGCCACCAGAGGGACGGATTACGAGCAGTACTTC. Translation: CATRGTDYEQYF.

This clonotype was seen a single time. The chain links TRBV7-9 to TRBJ2-1, with 13 bases that match TRBD2. V dropped 6 bases and J dropped 2; count of bases not matched to a gene: 4. Germline values: CDR1 SEHNR, CDR2 FQNEAQ (reference sequence). This CDR3 has 16 amino acids. CDR3 nucleotide sequence: TGTGCCAGCAGAACCGGGACTAGCGGGACCTACAATGAGCAGTTCTTC. Protein: CASRTGTSGTYNEQFF. The entire variable domain, with the rest obtained from reference TRBV7-9 and TRBJ2-1, is as follows: DTGVSQNPRHKITKRGQNVTFRCDPISEHNRLYWYRQTLGQGPEFLTYFQNEAQLEKSRLLSDRFSAERPKGSFSTLEIQRTEQGDSAMYLCASRTGTSGTYNEQFFGPGTRLTVL.

This chain links TRBV7-6 with TRBJ2-2, with D possibly being TRBD1 (5 bases). Trimming took off 5 bases at V and 1 base at J, with 17 bases between the two ends. This CDR3 is built from 17 residues. Germline CDR1 and CDR2: SGHVS and FNYEAQ. The CDR3 DNA is TGTGCCAGCAGCCAATATAGGGGCTTAAGGAACACCGGGGAGCTGTTTTTT. This translates into CASSQYRGLRNTGELFF.

The J gene is TRBJ2-2, the V gene TRBV14; D unclear. The CDR3 has 14 residues. Looked up from germline, CDR1 is SGHDN and CDR2 is FVKESK. V was cut by 2 bases and J by 2 bases, with 6 bases left in between. CDR3 coding DNA: TGTGCCAGCAGCCAACAATTTAACACCGGGGAGCTGTTTTTT. It translates to CASSQQFNTGELFF.

V gene TRBV20-1 combines with J gene TRBJ2-7; tentatively, D is TRBD1 (6 bases). Trimming stripped 2 bases from V and 7 bases from J, with 18 bases between. The germline V gene has CDR1 DFQATT and CDR2 SNEGSKA (reference sequence). The length of the CDR3 is 14 residues. CDR3 bases: TGCAGTGCTAGAAAAGGGGGTATAGGGTCAGAGCAGTACTTC. This codes for CSARKGGIGSEQYF.

The chain recombines TRBV5-1 with TRBJ1-6, with a tentative D call TRBD1 (6 bases). CDR3 length: 16 amino acids. V was pared by 0 bases and J by 6 bases, with 13 bases between. Germline V CDR1 and CDR2: SGHRS, YFSETQ. CDR3 bases: TGCGCCAGCAGCTTGGATGCAGGGGTGGGTAATTCACCCCTCCACTTT. This codes for CASSLDAGVGNSPLHF.

This clonotype appeared many times. The V call is TRBV6-6, the J call TRBJ2-3, with TRBD2 as a possible D gene (7 bases). This CDR3 has 15 amino acids. The germline V gene has CDR1 MNHNY and CDR2 SVGAGI (reference sequence). Trimming shortened V by 2 bases and J by 0 bases, and 9 bases separated the two germline ends. For the CDR3, the DNA is TGTGCCAGCAGTTACCGGGGGGCAAGCACAGATACGCAGTATTTT. As protein: CASSYRGASTDTQYF.

This sequence joins TRBV5-1 and TRBJ2-3; 7 nucleotides match TRBD2. Trimming took 3 bases from V and 1 from J; bases not matched to a gene: 8. The germline V gene has CDR1 SGHRS and CDR2 YFSETQ. The CDR3 runs 16 residues. CDR3 in DNA: TGCGCCAGCAGCTCCGCTAGCGGAAGGGGCACAGATACGCAGTATTTT. This sequence encodes CASSSASGRGTDTQYF.

This clonotype was seen only a few times. V gene TRBV2 combines with J gene TRBJ1-1; 7 bases line up with TRBD1. Unmatched junction bases numbered 10, after V lost 6 bases and J lost 12 bases. CDR1 is SNHLY and CDR2 is FYNNEI in the germline V gene. This CDR3 contains 12 residues. The CDR3 DNA follows: TGTGCCAGCAGCCATCGGGACAGCCTGACTTTCTTT. Translated: CASSHRDSLTFF.

This clonotype was seen a few times. The chain combines TRBV12-3 or TRBV12-4 with TRBJ1-2; D not resolved. This CDR3 spans 13 amino acids. Trimming stripped 3 bases from V and 8 bases from J, with 13 bases between. The CDR3 region has the DNA TGTGCCAGCAGTTTGGTCACTGTGGGGGGCTACACCTTC. This encodes CASSLVTVGGYTF.

The gene calls are TRBV18 and TRBJ2-3; D remains ambiguous. From germline, CDR1 is KGHSH and CDR2 LQKENI. V lost 2 bases and J lost 0, with 9 bases in between. The CDR3 has 15 amino acids. CDR3 region: CASSPGIGSTDTQYF. CDR3 sequence (DNA): TGTGCCAGCTCACCAGGGATTGGCAGCACAGATACGCAGTATTTT.

The chain has TRBV19 and TRBJ1-5, with a weak D call TRBD1 (6 bases). The germline V and J ends were trimmed by 4 bases and 5 bases, with 12 bases remaining between them. Looked up from germline, CDR1 is LNHDA and CDR2 is SQIVND (reference sequence). This CDR3 spans 14 amino acids. The CDR3 loop is CASSTRQGHQPQHF. CDR3 nucleotide sequence: TGTGCCAGTAGTACCCGGCAGGGGCATCAGCCCCAGCATTTT.

The chain combines TRBV18 with TRBJ1-2, with TRBD1 matching over 10 bases. The CDR3 contains 17 residues. V was clipped by 6 bases and J by 3 bases; unmatched bases: 13. CDR1 and CDR2 from the germline V gene are KGHSH and LQKENI. The CDR3 DNA sequence: TGTGCCAGCTCTCTTTTGCCCGGACAGGGGGACGACTATGGCTACACCTTC. Translating gives CASSLLPGQGDDYGYTF.

This chain connects TRBV19 to TRBJ2-1; 10 nucleotides match TRBD2. This CDR3 comprises 16 residues. V shed 7 bases and J 5 bases; nucleotides not matched to a gene: 11. Germline V gives CDR1 LNHDA, CDR2 SQIVND (reference sequence). In nucleotides, the CDR3 is TGTGCCAGTACTCCCGGGTTGCTAGCGGGGGACAATGAGCAGTTCTTC. This translates into CASTPGLLAGDNEQFF.

This chain uses TRBV29-1 with TRBJ2-7, with D perhaps matching TRBD1 or TRBD2 (5 bases each). V was shortened by 6 bases and J by 3 bases, with 21 bases between the two germline ends. In germline, CDR1 is SQVTM, CDR2 ANQGSEA. The CDR3 is made up of 15 amino acids. The CDR3 bases are TGCAGCGTCGCACTTACCGACAGTGCGGGCTACGAGCAGTACTTC. Protein: CSVALTDSAGYEQYF.

V gene TRBV7-9 combines with J gene TRBJ2-1, with TRBD2 as a possible D gene (5 bases). Per the germline V gene, CDR1 is SEHNR and CDR2 is FQNEAQ (reference sequence). CDR3 length: 19 residues. V was shortened by 4 bases and J by 0 bases, with 22 bases between the two germline ends. The CDR3, as DNA: TGTGCCAGCAGCTCTCACTACCTGGAGGAGCGAGGCTCCTACAATGAGCAGTTCTTC. The encoded protein is CASSSHYLEERGSYNEQFF.